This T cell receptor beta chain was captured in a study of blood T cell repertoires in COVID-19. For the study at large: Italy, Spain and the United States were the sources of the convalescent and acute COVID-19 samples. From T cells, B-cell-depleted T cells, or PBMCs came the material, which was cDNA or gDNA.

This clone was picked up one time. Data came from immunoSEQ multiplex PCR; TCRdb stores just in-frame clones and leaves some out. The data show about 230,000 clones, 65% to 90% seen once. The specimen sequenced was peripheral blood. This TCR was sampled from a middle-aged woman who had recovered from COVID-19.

For the CDR3, the DNA is TGCGCCAGCAGCCAACAGACAGGGGGGAGGGAGACCCAGTACTTC. Its translation: CASSQQTGGRETQYF. V usage is TRBV4-3 and J usage is TRBJ2-5; 9 nucleotides agree with TRBD1. V shed 2 bases and J 5 bases; nucleotides not matched to a gene: 6. From germline, CDR1 is LGHNA and CDR2 YSLEER. CDR3 size: 15 residues.